Each of the 18 T cell receptor beta chains below was sequenced from the same sample in a study of cytomegalovirus exposure and HLA in healthy donors (dated by TCRdb to the late 2010s). Libraries were prepared through the immunoSEQ multiplex PCR assay. Sourced from immuneACCESS, this table was stored by TCRdb with only in-frame sequences that have V and J called. A share of the clones is absent; for the studies checked, an unresolved V gene accounts for under half, and the remainder has no known explanation. The sample table records some 130,000 clones; almost 85% of these occur just once. Roughly 27% of the sample lies in the top ten. Sequencing was carried out using PBMCs. These TCRs come from a man aged 25-40 years in good health and CMV-seropositive.

The chain is built from TRBV2 and TRBJ1-5; the match to TRBD1 covers 8 bases. Germline V gene sequence: CDR1 SNHLY, CDR2 FYNNEI. CDR3 length: 14 residues. V lost 5 bases and J lost 5; bases outside the gene matches: 5. DNA of the CDR3: TGTGCCAGCAGTACGACAGGGGACCATCAGCCCCAGCATTTT. It translates to CASSTTGDHQPQHF. The full variable domain, completed using reference TRBV2 and TRBJ1-5, is EPEVTQTPSHQVTQMGQEVILRCVPISNHLYFYWYRQILGQKVEFLVSFYNNEISEKSEIFDDQFSVERPDGSNFTLKIRSTKLEDSAMYFCASSTTGDHQPQHFGDGTRLSIL.

The chain links TRBV6-5 to TRBJ2-3, with a tentative D call TRBD1 (5 bases). Germline values: CDR1 MNHEY, CDR2 SVGAGI. This CDR3 is built from 15 residues. V lost 5 bases, J lost 5 bases, and 17 bases lay in between. CDR3 in amino acids: CASSLGQARGDTQYF. The CDR3 DNA reads as TGTGCCAGCAGTCTCGGACAAGCCAGAGGAGATACGCAGTATTTT.

The chain couples TRBV5-1 to TRBJ1-2, with D possibly being TRBD1 (6 bases). This CDR3 is built from 19 residues. Germline assignment: CDR1 SGHRS and CDR2 YFSETQ. With 4 bases removed from V and 9 bases from J, the gap between germline ends came to 34 bases. The CDR3 region has the DNA TGCGCCAGCAGCATGAGGTCGGCCCCCCCGACAGGAGCGGGGTCCAGCTACACCTTC. It translates to CASSMRSAPPTGAGSSYTF. The full variable domain, completed using reference TRBV5-1 and TRBJ1-2, is KAGVTQTPRYLIKTRGQQVTLSCSPISGHRSVSWYQQTPGQGLQFLFEYFSETQRNKGNFPGRFSGRQFSNSRSEMNVSTLELGDSALYLCASSMRSAPPTGAGSSYTFGSGTRLTVV.

CDR3 sequence (DNA): TGCGCCAGCAGCTTGGCCCGGGATCGGGAGCAGTTCTTC. As protein: CASSLARDREQFF. The chain links TRBV5-1 to TRBJ2-1; a possible D gene is TRBD2 (5 bases). Germline-derived CDR1 and CDR2 are SGHRS and YFSETQ. V gave up 0 bases and J gave up 10 bases, with 11 bases separating them. The CDR3 extends over 13 amino acids.

The V call is TRBV11-2, the J call TRBJ2-5, with D hard to call. This CDR3 region has 10 residues. Germline loops: CDR1 SGHAT, CDR2 FQNNGV. Trimming took off 8 bases at V and 2 bases at J, with 3 bases between the two ends. The CDR3 loop is CASAQETQYF. DNA for the CDR3: TGTGCCAGCGCGCAAGAGACCCAGTACTTC.

The CDR3 DNA reads as TGCGCCAGCAGCTTGGGACAGGGGAATGAGCAGTTCTTC. It translates to CASSLGQGNEQFF. The rearrangement joins TRBV5-1 to TRBJ2-1; 8 nucleotides line up with TRBD1. This CDR3 region has 13 residues. CDR1 is SGHRS, CDR2 YFSETQ, per germline. J lost 7 bases, V lost 0 bases, and 0 bases had no gene match.

The chain uses TRBV7-2 and TRBJ2-1; 8 bases map to TRBD2. Germline V lookup: CDR1 SGHTA, CDR2 FQGNSA. The CDR3 length is 16 residues. The ends lost 4 bases at V and 7 bases at J; junction bases unmatched: 12. The chain's CDR3 is CASSSLSGGGGNEQFF. The DNA of the CDR3 is TGTGCCAGCAGCTCCCTGAGCGGGGGTGGCGGAAATGAGCAGTTCTTC. The entire variable domain, with the rest obtained from reference TRBV7-2 and TRBJ2-1, is as follows: GAGVSQSPSNKVTEKGKDVELRCDPISGHTALYWYRQSLGQGLEFLIYFQGNSAPDKSGLPSDRFSAERTGGSVSTLTIQRTQQEDSAVYLCASSSLSGGGGNEQFFGPGTRLTVL.

This chain joins TRBV2 and TRBJ2-5; 10 bases fit TRBD1. Germline lookup yields CDR1 SNHLY and CDR2 FYNNEI. The CDR3 loop spans 15 amino acids. J lost 5 bases, V lost 6 bases, and 9 bases had no gene match. The CDR3 sequence is CASSPDRGPGETQYF. The CDR3 DNA reads TGTGCCAGCAGCCCCGACAGGGGGCCCGGGGAGACCCAGTACTTC.

J is TRBJ1-1 and V is TRBV7-8; D possibly corresponds to TRBD1 (5 bases). Trimming removed 0 bases from V and 8 bases from J, with 10 bases in between. CDR1 and CDR2 from the germline V gene are SGHVS and FQNEAQ. CDR3 length: 13 amino acids. The CDR3, as DNA: TGTGCCAGCAGCTTAGCGGGGCTCATGGAAGCTTTCTTT. Translating gives CASSLAGLMEAFF.

The CDR3 sequence: CASSLGPGGDTEAFF. CDR3 coding DNA: TGTGCCAGCAGCTTAGGGCCCGGAGGGGACACTGAAGCTTTCTTT. The chain is built from TRBV5-5 and TRBJ1-1; D possibly corresponds to TRBD1 (5 bases). V lost 2 bases and J lost 3, with 14 bases in between. This CDR3 has 15 residues. Germline CDR1 reads SGHKS; CDR2 reads YYEKEE (reference sequence). Using reference TRBV5-5 and TRBJ1-1 for the parts outside the CDR3, the full variable domain is DAGVTQSPTHLIKTRGQQVTLRCSPISGHKSVSWYQQVLGQGPQFIFQYYEKEERGRGNFPDRFSARQFPNYSSELNVNALLLGDSALYLCASSLGPGGDTEAFFGQGTRLTVV.

The chain recombines TRBV5-8 with TRBJ1-5, with D possibly being TRBD1 (6 bases). Trimming shortened V by 4 bases and J by 5 bases, and 19 bases separated the two germline ends. Per the germline V gene, CDR1 is SGHTS and CDR2 is YDEGEE. The CDR3 runs 16 residues. CDR3 sequence: CASSRTGGAYDQPQHF. CDR3 in DNA: TGTGCCAGCAGCCGGACGGGGGGCGCGTATGATCAGCCCCAGCATTTT.

The rearrangement uses TRBV7-9 and TRBJ2-7; 7 nucleotides line up with TRBD1. This CDR3 has 14 residues. CDR1 is SEHNR and CDR2 is FQNEAQ in the germline V gene (reference sequence). After removal of 5 bases from V and 3 bases from J, the junction contained 7 bases not matched to a gene. CDR3 nucleotide sequence: TGTGCCAGCAGCCCCGGGACAGTCCTCTACGAGCAGTACTTC. This codes for CASSPGTVLYEQYF.

The rearrangement joins TRBV7-9 to TRBJ1-1, with 7 bases matching TRBD1. Trimming cost V 5 bases and J 5 bases; bases outside gene matches: 5. There are 13 residues in the CDR3. Per germline, CDR1 SEHNR and CDR2 FQNEAQ (reference sequence). Here the CDR3 reads CASSQTGRTEAFF. In DNA, the CDR3 is TGTGCCAGCAGCCAGACAGGGCGGACTGAAGCTTTCTTT.

The genes are TRBV19 and TRBJ1-2; tentatively, D is TRBD1 (6 bases). The V end was cut by 7 bases, the J end by 7 bases, with 16 bases between. There are 13 residues in the CDR3. Germline CDR1 is LNHDA and CDR2 is SQIVND (reference sequence). CDR3 in amino acids: CASTPRGAPGYTF. For the CDR3, the DNA is TGTGCCAGTACCCCTCGGGGGGCCCCTGGCTACACCTTC.

The chain employs TRBV7-9 and TRBJ1-2; D remains ambiguous. V lost 1 base, J lost 6 bases, and 9 bases lay in between. The CDR3 is 13 amino acids. Germline-derived CDR1 and CDR2 are SEHNR and FQNEAQ (reference sequence). DNA of the CDR3: TGTGCCAGCAGCTTAGGACCGGAGGATGGCTACACCTTC. Amino acids: CASSLGPEDGYTF.

This clone was observed once. The genes are TRBV9 and TRBJ2-5; 8 nucleotides match TRBD1. V trimming: 4 bases; J trimming: 1 base; junction bases outside the gene matches: 3. The CDR3 totals 14 residues. Germline loops: CDR1 SGDLS, CDR2 YYNGEE. Here the CDR3 reads CASSYRGFQETQYF. DNA of the CDR3: TGTGCCAGCAGCTACAGGGGGTTCCAAGAGACCCAGTACTTC.

The chain joins TRBV11-2 to TRBJ2-1; D ambiguous. Per germline, CDR1 SGHAT and CDR2 FQNNGV. V dropped 2 bases and J dropped 2 bases, with 7 bases sitting between them. The CDR3 spans 14 residues. This CDR3 is CASSLRTAYNEQFF. The CDR3 DNA follows: TGTGCCAGCAGCTTAAGAACAGCCTACAATGAGCAGTTCTTC.

This clone has a single count. The J gene is TRBJ1-2, the V gene TRBV10-1; D is ambiguous. This CDR3 spans 17 amino acids. The V end was cut by 6 bases, the J end by 1 base, with 21 bases between. CDR1 is WNHNN, CDR2 SYGVQD, per germline (reference sequence). CDR3 in DNA: TGCGCCAGCAGCCCCACGGGGAGGGATAAAGATAACTATGGCTACACCTTC. This sequence encodes CASSPTGRDKDNYGYTF.